The 20 T cell receptor beta chains below were found in one sample sequenced in a study of blood T cells in healthy people across ages. A sample-barcoded 5' primer and a J-beta primer mix were used in a second PCR of about 7 to 11 cycles. TCRdb re-called the 5' RACE reads with MiXCR, one entry per CDR3 protein. The profile covers roughly 1,500,000 distinct CDR3 sequences, with about 31% appearing a single time and 11% taken by the ten largest. Sequencing was carried out using blood. The receptors shown here come from a woman in her twenties or thirties in good health.

Note on this clonotype: Mismatch with germline at one junction end may stem from a read error. The rearrangement links TRBV3-1 to TRBJ2-3; 12 bases agree with TRBD2. The CDR3 has 17 residues. In germline, CDR1 is LGHDT, CDR2 YNNKEL (reference sequence). The CDR3 loop is CARSQETSGSLTDTQYF. The CDR3 region has the DNA TGTGCCCGCAGCCAAGAGACTAGCGGGAGCCTCACAGATACGCAGTATTTT.

With respect to this clonotype: A junction end diverges from the germline sequence, so it may reflect a read error. The V call is TRBV7-2, the J call TRBJ2-6; 9 positions match TRBD1. From germline, CDR1 is SGHTA and CDR2 FQGNSA. This CDR3 has 17 residues. The CDR3 reads CASSPRDRVFGANVRTF. CDR3 in DNA: TGTGCCAGCAGCCCACGGGACAGGGTATTTGGGGCCAACGTCCGGACTTTC.

This chain uses TRBV2 with TRBJ2-1, with TRBD2 matching 13 bases. Germline CDR1 SNHLY, CDR2 FYNNEI. This CDR3 is 15 amino acids long. The V and J ends lost 4 bases and 7 bases, in that order; junction bases with no gene match: 4. Here the CDR3 DNA reads TGTGCCAGCAGTGGGGGACTAGCGGGAACTAATGAGCAGTTCTTC. This sequence encodes CASSGGLAGTNEQFF.

The chain joins TRBV5-5 to TRBJ1-5; no clear D. Germline values: CDR1 SGHKS, CDR2 YYEKEE (reference sequence). V was cut by 4 bases and J by 0 bases, with 11 bases left in between. The CDR3 contains 15 residues. The DNA of the CDR3 is TGTGCCAGCAGCCCGGGTTATAATAGCAATCAGCCCCAGCATTTT. The encoded protein is CASSPGYNSNQPQHF. Variable domain in full (rest from reference TRBV5-5 and TRBJ1-5): DAGVTQSPTHLIKTRGQQVTLRCSPISGHKSVSWYQQVLGQGPQFIFQYYEKEERGRGNFPDRFSARQFPNYSSELNVNALLLGDSALYLCASSPGYNSNQPQHFGDGTRLSIL.

The chain carries TRBV21-1 and TRBJ2-7; the DNA was not used to check the table's D call, TRBD2. TRBV21-1 is marked as a pseudogene. The CDR3 runs 19 residues. CDR3 loop: CASSKVDVQTSGGANEQYF. CDR3 nucleotide sequence: TGTGCCAGCAGCAAAGTCGACGTCCAAACTAGCGGGGGGGCAAACGAGCAGTACTTC.

This clonotype was detected only a few times. The chain employs TRBV15 and TRBJ1-1; D is uncertain. Germline assignment: CDR1 LNHNV and CDR2 YYDKDF (reference sequence). The CDR3 length is 12 residues. Trimming took off 3 bases at V and 10 bases at J, with 12 bases between the two ends. CDR3 coding DNA: TGTGCCACCAGCAGCGAGACTCTGGGAGCTTTCTTT. Translation: CATSSETLGAFF.

The chain combines TRBV7-6 with TRBJ2-7; D may be TRBD2 (6 bases). The germline gives CDR1 SGHVS, CDR2 FNYEAQ. The ends were cut back, 5 bases at V and 4 bases at J, with 21 bases in the middle. CDR3 length: 16 residues. CDR3 sequence reads: CASSPLAGPNFYEQYF. The CDR3 DNA reads as TGTGCCAGCAGCCCTCTCGCGGGGCCCAATTTTTACGAGCAGTACTTC.

This clonotype was observed a handful of times. The chain joins TRBV27 to TRBJ1-5, with TRBD1 matching over 7 bases. The CDR3 covers 14 residues. Germline CDR1 MNHEY, CDR2 SMNVEV (reference sequence). Trimming took 10 bases from V and 4 from J; bases not matched to a gene: 10. The CDR3 DNA follows: TGTGCCACCTCAACAGGGGCGACAAATCAGCCCCAGCATTTT. Its protein product is CATSTGATNQPQHF.

V is TRBV7-2 and J is TRBJ2-1, with a possible D match to TRBD1 (6 bases). V lost 2 bases and J lost 7, with 12 bases in between. The CDR3 extends over 14 amino acids. The germline gives CDR1 SGHTA, CDR2 FQGNSA. Here the CDR3 DNA reads TGTGCCAGCAGCTTAAGTCAGGGGTCTAATGAGCAGTTCTTC. Residues: CASSLSQGSNEQFF. Full variable domain (outside the CDR3, taken from reference TRBV7-2 and TRBJ2-1): GAGVSQSPSNKVTEKGKDVELRCDPISGHTALYWYRQSLGQGLEFLIYFQGNSAPDKSGLPSDRFSAERTGGSVSTLTIQRTQQEDSAVYLCASSLSQGSNEQFFGPGTRLTVL.

Written as DNA, the CDR3 is TGTGCCAGCAGCGTAGGTAATAGTGAGCAGTTCTTC. Its protein product is CASSVGNSEQFF. The V and J genes are TRBV9 and TRBJ2-1; D uncertain. CDR1 is SGDLS and CDR2 is YYNGEE in the germline V gene. V dropped 0 bases and J dropped 9 bases, with 7 bases sitting between them. This CDR3 comprises 12 residues.

This clonotype showed up just a few times. This chain connects TRBV5-1 to TRBJ2-7; 9 nucleotides line up with TRBD1. After removal of 5 bases from V and 3 bases from J, the junction contained 6 bases not matched to a gene. CDR1 and CDR2 from the germline V gene are SGHRS and YFSETQ. The CDR3 contains 14 residues. The DNA of the CDR3 is TGCGCCAGCAGTTCCCAGGGACAGGGCTACGAGCAGTACTTC. Its translation is CASSSQGQGYEQYF.

This CDR3 reads CASSAAPSSTDTQYF. DNA for the CDR3: TGTGCCAGCAGTGCCGCCCCGTCGTCCACAGATACGCAGTATTTT. This rearrangement joins TRBV2 to TRBJ2-3; D unclear. This CDR3 has 15 residues. CDR1 is SNHLY and CDR2 is FYNNEI in the germline V gene. The ends were cut back, 4 bases at V and 2 bases at J, with 13 bases in the middle.

V is TRBV7-8 and J is TRBJ1-2; D not certain. CDR1 is SGHVS and CDR2 is FQNEAQ in the germline V gene. Trimming removed 5 bases at V and 4 bases at J, with 11 bases between. The CDR3 has 13 residues. CDR3 nucleotide sequence: TGTGCCAGCAGCCCCACGGAAAGCTATGGCTACACCTTC. Protein sequence: CASSPTESYGYTF. Variable domain in full (rest from reference TRBV7-8 and TRBJ1-2): GAGVSQSPRYKVAKRGQDVALRCDPISGHVSLFWYQQALGQGPEFLTYFQNEAQLDKSGLPSDRFFAERPEGSVSTLKIQRTQQEDSAVYLCASSPTESYGYTFGSGTRLTVV.

This sequence joins TRBV5-5 and TRBJ1-2; no firm D call. The CDR3 contains 16 residues. Trimming removed 4 bases from V and 0 bases from J, with 16 bases in between. Looked up from germline, CDR1 is SGHKS and CDR2 is YYEKEE (reference sequence). CDR3 bases: TGTGCCAGCAGCGGCCGAAGAGAGGAAGCTAACTATGGCTACACCTTC. Translation: CASSGRREEANYGYTF.

This chain connects TRBV7-3 to TRBJ2-7; TRBD2 might be the D (5 bases). The germline V gene has CDR1 SGHTA and CDR2 FQGTGA. CDR3 size: 16 residues. V lost 5 bases, J lost 0 bases, and 17 bases lay in between. The CDR3 DNA reads as TGTGCCAGCAGCCCATCGGGCGGGTTATCCTCCTACGAGCAGTACTTC. Translating gives CASSPSGGLSSYEQYF.

The chain combines TRBV7-4 with TRBJ1-5; 7 bases are a match to TRBD1. Germline CDR1 SGHVT, CDR2 SQSDAQ. The V segment lost 10 bases and the J segment 0 bases; nucleotides outside the gene matches: 12. The CDR3 runs 16 residues. CDR3 nucleotide sequence: TGTGCCACCAACCTGAGGGGGCACGATAGCAATCAGCCCCAGCATTTT. As protein: CATNLRGHDSNQPQHF.

Ten or more counts support this clonotype. The chain joins TRBV29-1 to TRBJ1-2; TRBD1 agrees at 7 bases. Germline CDR1 SQVTM, CDR2 ANQGSEA. The ends lost 4 bases at V and 8 bases at J; junction bases unmatched: 7. This CDR3 region has 12 residues. This chain's CDR3 is CSVGQGQRGYTF. In nucleotides, the CDR3 is TGCAGCGTTGGACAGGGCCAGAGGGGCTACACCTTC. Complete variable domain (other parts from reference TRBV29-1 and TRBJ1-2): SAVISQKPSRDICQRGTSLTIQCQVDSQVTMMFWYRQQPGQSLTLIATANQGSEATYESGFVIDKFPISRPNLTFSTLTVSNMSPEDSSIYLCSVGQGQRGYTFGSGTRLTVV.

This clonotype turned up a few times. J is TRBJ2-1 and V is TRBV15; D unresolved. This CDR3 comprises 12 residues. Looked up from germline, CDR1 is LNHNV and CDR2 is YYDKDF (reference sequence). Between the trimmed V and J ends, which lost 2 bases and 9 bases, there was a span of 8 bases. CDR3 loop: CATSRSSREQFF. The CDR3 DNA follows: TGTGCCACCAGCAGATCAAGCCGTGAGCAGTTCTTC.

In this sample, this clonotype turned up a few times. This chain connects TRBV7-3 to TRBJ2-3; 9 bases align to TRBD2. The J segment lost 0 bases and the V segment lost 2 bases, leaving 3 bases of the junction unmatched. Germline-derived CDR1 and CDR2 are SGHTA and FQGTGA. The CDR3 loop spans 16 amino acids. The CDR3 region is CASSLGTSRSTDTQYF. DNA of the CDR3: TGTGCCAGCAGCTTAGGGACTAGCAGAAGCACAGATACGCAGTATTTT. Filled out from reference TRBV7-3 and TRBJ2-3, the complete variable domain reads GAGVSQTPSNKVTEKGKYVELRCDPISGHTALYWYRQSLGQGPEFLIYFQGTGAADDSGLPNDRFFAVRPEGSVSTLKIQRTERGDSAVYLCASSLGTSRSTDTQYFGPGTRLTVL.

The table lists this clonotype with a few counts. The chain carries TRBV14 and TRBJ2-1; TRBD2 matches at 8 bases. The V gene's germline CDR1 is SGHDN and CDR2 FVKESK. The CDR3 loop spans 15 amino acids. V lost 6 bases to trimming and J lost 4 bases; unmatched junction nucleotides: 8. The CDR3 nucleotides are TGTGCCAGCAGGGCAGCGGGAGTACGGTACAATGAGCAGTTCTTC. Amino acid sequence: CASRAAGVRYNEQFF.